Below are 15 T cell receptor beta chains sequenced from a single sample in a study of OX40 agonist ivuxolimab in advanced cancers. Here immunoSEQ multiplex PCR was the method, and the copy in TCRdb shows in-frame clones only, minus some. The sample has approximately 58,000 clones, 88% seen once. This specimen was CD4+ or CD8+ T cells sorted from blood, taken in a trial of the OX40 agonist ivuxolimab. The receptors here all came from an adult with an advanced solid tumor such as melanoma, head and neck, liver or kidney cancer.

This chain links TRBV9 with TRBJ2-3; D remains ambiguous. V lost 0 bases and J lost 4, with 6 bases in between. The CDR3 covers 13 residues. CDR1 and CDR2 (germline): SGDLS, YYNGEE. Here the CDR3 DNA reads TGTGCCAGCAGCGTAGGATGGGCAGATACGCAGTATTTT. Its protein is CASSVGWADTQYF.

V gene TRBV7-2 combines with J gene TRBJ2-3, with a possible D match to TRBD2 (6 bases). V lost 7 bases, J lost 0 bases, and 14 bases lay in between. Per germline, CDR1 SGHTA and CDR2 FQGNSA. This CDR3 has 15 residues. The DNA for the CDR3 is TGTGCCAGCAAAGTAGCGGCCGGGAGCACAGATACGCAGTATTTT. It is translated as CASKVAAGSTDTQYF. The full variable domain, rest sourced from reference TRBV7-2 and TRBJ2-3, is GAGVSQSPSNKVTEKGKDVELRCDPISGHTALYWYRQSLGQGLEFLIYFQGNSAPDKSGLPSDRFSAERTGGSVSTLTIQRTQQEDSAVYLCASKVAAGSTDTQYFGPGTRLTVL.

J is TRBJ2-7 and V is TRBV19; 10 bases line up with TRBD2. There are 14 residues in the CDR3. CDR1 is LNHDA and CDR2 is SQIVND in the germline V gene (reference sequence). V lost 8 bases and J lost 3; bases outside the gene matches: 7. For the CDR3, the DNA is TGTGCCAGTTCACTAGCGGGAAGGGGCTACGAGCAGTACTTC. Translated, it gives CASSLAGRGYEQYF.

In DNA, the CDR3 is TGTGCCAGCGGGACCCGGCGGGAAAAACTGTTTTTT. Protein product: CASGTRREKLFF. The chain employs TRBV28 and TRBJ1-4; maybe TRBD1 (5 bases). Germline V lookup: CDR1 MDHEN, CDR2 SYDVKM. V lost 8 bases and J 8 bases, leaving 12 bases between the germline ends. The CDR3 covers 12 residues.

This rearrangement joins TRBV19 to TRBJ2-1; D might be TRBD1 (6 bases). The CDR3 has 16 residues. CDR1 is LNHDA, CDR2 SQIVND, per germline (reference sequence). Trimming took 5 bases from V and 5 from J, leaving 19 bases between them. CDR3 in amino acids: CASSRTERNIHNEQFF. The CDR3 region has the DNA TGTGCCAGTAGTCGGACAGAACGAAATATACACAATGAGCAGTTCTTC. Together with reference TRBV19 and TRBJ2-1, the CDR3 gives the full variable domain: DGGITQSPKYLFRKEGQNVTLSCEQNLNHDAMYWYRQDPGQGLRLIYYSQIVNDFQKGDIAEGYSVSREKKESFPLTVTSAQKNPTAFYLCASSRTERNIHNEQFFGPGTRLTVL.

The chain is built from TRBV28 and TRBJ2-7, with D possibly called TRBD1 or TRBD2 (5 bases each). There are 12 residues in the CDR3. Trimming cost V 6 bases and J 2 bases, with 8 bases left between them. Germline values: CDR1 MDHEN, CDR2 SYDVKM. The CDR3 DNA reads as TGTGCCAGCAGGGGGACCACCTACGAGCAGTACTTC. It translates to CASRGTTYEQYF.

The V call is TRBV28, the J call TRBJ1-3, with a possible D match to TRBD1 (5 bases). This CDR3 has 15 residues. Looked up from germline, CDR1 is MDHEN and CDR2 is SYDVKM. The V and J ends lost 4 bases and 4 bases respectively, with 14 bases between them. The CDR3: CASSWALGDGNTIYF. CDR3 bases: TGTGCCAGCAGTTGGGCCTTGGGGGACGGAAACACCATATATTTT. Full variable domain (missing parts from reference TRBV28 and TRBJ1-3): DVKVTQSSRYLVKRTGEKVFLECVQDMDHENMFWYRQDPGLGLRLIYFSYDVKMKEKGDIPEGYSVSREKKERFSLILESASTNQTSMYLCASSWALGDGNTIYFGEGSWLTVV.

This chain joins TRBV7-3 and TRBJ2-2, with D perhaps given as TRBD1 or TRBD2 (6 bases each). CDR1 is SGHTA and CDR2 is FQGTGA in the germline V gene. The CDR3 consists of 15 residues. V gave up 5 bases and J gave up 5 bases, with 15 bases separating them. Written as DNA, the CDR3 is TGTGCCAGCAGCCCAAAGGGGGGCTGGACCGGGGAGCTGTTTTTT. This gives the protein CASSPKGGWTGELFF.

The sample holds one count of this clone. The chain recombines TRBV6-5 with TRBJ2-1; 7 positions agree with TRBD2. The CDR3 has 15 residues. Trimming cost V 2 bases and J 7 bases; bases outside gene matches: 8. The germline V gene encodes CDR1 MNHEY and CDR2 SVGAGI. DNA for the CDR3: TGTGCCAGCAGTTACACCGGGATGGGGGGGAATGAGCAGTTCTTC. It yields the protein CASSYTGMGGNEQFF.

V gene TRBV10-3 combines with J gene TRBJ1-5; D is uncertain. Per the germline V gene, CDR1 is ENHRY and CDR2 is SYGVKD. V lost 5 bases and J lost 0, with 5 bases in between. This CDR3 region has 13 residues. The CDR3 DNA reads as TGTGCCATCAGTTCCTATAGCAATCAGCCCCAGCATTTT. This sequence encodes CAISSYSNQPQHF.

CDR3 protein: CASSAAGTGVYF. The CDR3, as DNA: TGTGCCAGTAGTGCTGCCGGGACAGGGGTCTACTTC. This chain uses TRBV19 with TRBJ2-7; 10 bases are shared with TRBD1. Trimming removed 5 bases from V and 13 bases from J; junction bases left unmatched: 8. The germline CDR1 and CDR2 sequences are LNHDA and SQIVND (reference sequence). This CDR3 comprises 12 residues.

This clone was detected only a few times. The chain combines TRBV19 with TRBJ2-7; 12 nucleotides align to TRBD2. With 2 bases clipped from V and 2 bases from J, the junction kept 4 bases outside the gene matches. Germline V gene lookup returns CDR1 LNHDA and CDR2 SQIVND (reference sequence). This CDR3 spans 16 amino acids. Here the CDR3 reads CASSISGLAGTYEQYF. The CDR3 DNA reads TGTGCCAGTAGTATAAGCGGACTAGCGGGAACCTACGAGCAGTACTTC.

The chain is built from TRBV5-4 and TRBJ2-5; no clear D. Per the germline V gene, CDR1 is SGHNT and CDR2 is YYREEE (reference sequence). CDR3 size: 15 residues. The V gene lost 2 bases and the J gene lost 0 bases, with 11 bases spanning the gap. CDR3 loop: CASSLRRLYQETQYF. The DNA for the CDR3 is TGTGCCAGCAGCTTACGGCGGTTGTACCAAGAGACCCAGTACTTC.

The rearrangement joins TRBV18 to TRBJ2-2; 7 bases align to TRBD2. The CDR3 loop spans 15 amino acids. Trimming at V came to 2 bases and at J to 1 base, leaving 1 base not matched to a gene. The germline gives CDR1 KGHSH, CDR2 LQKENI. Written as DNA, the CDR3 is TGTGCCAGCTCACCAGCTAGCGGGAACACCGGGGAGCTGTTTTTT. Amino acids: CASSPASGNTGELFF.

The CDR3 DNA reads TGTGCCAGCAGTTTAGGGGGGCTGGGAGTGAATGCCCAGTACTTC. Protein sequence: CASSLGGLGVNAQYF. J is TRBJ2-5 and V is TRBV28, with D perhaps given as TRBD1 or TRBD2 (6 bases each). The CDR3 runs to 15 residues. Germline V gene data show CDR1 as MDHEN and CDR2 as SYDVKM. The V end was cut by 2 bases, the J end by 9 bases, with 19 bases between.